This T cell receptor (beta chain) was identified in a study of blood T cell repertoires in COVID-19 (dated by TCRdb to between 2020 and 2021). With regard to the full study: Collaborator samples came from the United States, Italy and Spain and covered acute and convalescent phases of COVID-19. A freely available public database, intended as a resource for researchers studying the immune response to SARS-CoV-2, is where the repertoires were released. A de-identified subject ID, COVID-19 status, age in years and sex were almost always included in the sample metadata. Subjects who had been exposed to COVID-19, were actively infected with it, or had recovered from it provided the deeply sampled blood TCRbeta repertoires that made up the dataset. Samples came from the ongoing ImmuneRACE study (first 160 participants) plus 1,254 subjects from 6 global collaborators. The prospective study material was composed of cDNA or gDNA derived from T cells, B-cell-depleted T cells, or PBMCs. Where HLA class I and class II types were available, the types were taken from metadata supplied by the sample provider, not from assay-based typing. The investigation overall reported the following: How much clinical and demographic metadata was included differed by source and by participant, and the metadata was provided uncurated.

Trimming removed 4 bases from V and 9 bases from J, leaving 14 bases between the germline ends. Spanning cysteine to phenylalanine, the CDR3 consists of 13 amino acids. Solely the CDR3 DNA is kept, with 39 bases framed from the first base. CDR1 SGHRS and CDR2 YFSETQ are derived from the germline V gene. Whole blood was collected in K2EDTA tubes by collaborating institutions according to the institutions' own protocols. For TCRbeta analysis, collaborators shipped samples as frozen whole blood, isolated PBMCs, or DNA extracted from either of those sample types. A note on this clone: It lacks a known antigen. No base qualities exist here, and no much larger clone lies one base off it.

The immunoSEQ Assay, a bias-controlled multiplex PCR, was used to amplify TCRbeta CDR3 regions from genomic DNA. For the original study's pipeline: Within the assay, amplification of reference gene primers was used to estimate how many nucleated cells each sample contained. To quantify the absolute abundance of each unique TCRbeta CDR3 rearrangement, sequence reads were collapsed and filtered. For each sample, productive Simpson clonality was calculated as the square root of Simpson's diversity index over productive rearrangements. This immuneACCESS table, as held by TCRdb, lists in-frame sequences with V and J called but not all clones. Of the missing ones, under half trace to an unresolved V gene in checked studies; the others have no known cause. The DNA was the basis for D and trimming; V, J and clone size are from that table. This sample has tens of thousands of clones in its table, and around 81% of those were observed once. The ten biggest clones cover 44% of the sample.

The TCR originated in an older man with acute or convalescent COVID-19. In this chain, TRBV5-1 is recombined with TRBJ2-1, with TRBD1 as a weak D call on 6 bases. The sequencing input was peripheral blood. The CDR3 loop reads CASSLSQGFEQFF. The base sequence is TGCGCCAGCAGCCTCTCACAGGGTTTTGAGCAGTTCTTC.